The clone carrying this T cell receptor beta chain was observed a handful of times. Its antigen is not identified. This record comes from a study of regulatory T cells in long-lasting Graves disease. Overall study results and limits: Small sample size may have lowered accuracy.

The time point: persistent/refractory GD, antithyroid drugs over 5 years with positive TRAb. TCR sequences were obtained from RNA taken from PBMCs. The CDR3 extends over 13 amino acids. Germline V gives CDR1 SQVTM, CDR2 ANQGSEA. Deletions cut 5 bases from V and 4 bases from J, with 11 bases between. Library construction for TCR beta used iRepertoire HTBI primers and Arm-PCR of CDR3 regions. MiXCR, run by TCRdb on the multiplex PCR reads, gives a single entry per CDR3 protein. The data contain about 660,000 distinct CDR3 sequences, 30% of them singletons. The TCR originated in a female donor with Graves disease. Source: peripheral blood mononuclear cells (PBMCs), taken when the disease was refractory, from a patient treated with antithyroid drugs. The V call is TRBV29-1, the J call TRBJ2-2; no clear D. CDR3 protein: CSVSGSATGELFF. In DNA, the CDR3 is TGCAGCGTTTCCGGGTCAGCCACCGGGGAGCTGTTTTTT.